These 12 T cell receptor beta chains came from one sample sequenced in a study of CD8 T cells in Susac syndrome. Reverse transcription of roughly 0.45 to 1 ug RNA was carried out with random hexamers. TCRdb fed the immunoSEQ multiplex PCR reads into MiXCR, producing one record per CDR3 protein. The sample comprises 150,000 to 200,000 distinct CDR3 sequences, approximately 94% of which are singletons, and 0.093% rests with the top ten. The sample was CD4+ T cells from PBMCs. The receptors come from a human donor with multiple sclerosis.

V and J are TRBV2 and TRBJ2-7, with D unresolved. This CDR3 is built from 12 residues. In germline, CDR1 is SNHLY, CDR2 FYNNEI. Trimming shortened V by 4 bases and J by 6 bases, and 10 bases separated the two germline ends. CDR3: CASSGLKSEQYF. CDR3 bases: TGTGCCAGCAGTGGACTTAAGTCCGAGCAGTACTTC. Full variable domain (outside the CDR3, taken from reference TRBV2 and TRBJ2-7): EPEVTQTPSHQVTQMGQEVILRCVPISNHLYFYWYRQILGQKVEFLVSFYNNEISEKSEIFDDQFSVERPDGSNFTLKIRSTKLEDSAMYFCASSGLKSEQYFGPGTRLTVT.

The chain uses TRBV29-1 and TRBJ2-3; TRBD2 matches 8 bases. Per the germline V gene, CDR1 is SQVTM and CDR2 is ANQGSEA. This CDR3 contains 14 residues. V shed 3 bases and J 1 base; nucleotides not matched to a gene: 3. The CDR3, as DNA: TGCAGCGTTGAGGGTAGCGGGGGCACAGATACGCAGTATTTT. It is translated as CSVEGSGGTDTQYF.

CDR3 residues: CSASPRDRYSNQPQHF. The CDR3 nucleotides read TGCAGTGCTAGCCCTAGGGACAGATATAGCAATCAGCCCCAGCATTTT. This chain links TRBV20-1 with TRBJ1-5; 7 nucleotides agree with TRBD1. CDR1 and CDR2 from the germline V gene are DFQATT and SNEGSKA (reference sequence). J gave up 0 bases and V 3 bases, and 8 bases lay outside the gene matches. CDR3 length equals 16 residues.

CDR3 loop: CAWVGQGIGGYTF. The CDR3 region has the DNA TGTGCCTGGGTGGGACAGGGGATCGGTGGCTACACCTTC. The V gene is TRBV30, the J gene TRBJ1-2; 10 positions agree with TRBD1. The CDR3 length is 13 residues. CDR1 is GTSNPN and CDR2 is SVGIG in the germline V gene (reference sequence). V was pared by 5 bases and J by 7 bases, with 7 bases of the junction left unmatched.

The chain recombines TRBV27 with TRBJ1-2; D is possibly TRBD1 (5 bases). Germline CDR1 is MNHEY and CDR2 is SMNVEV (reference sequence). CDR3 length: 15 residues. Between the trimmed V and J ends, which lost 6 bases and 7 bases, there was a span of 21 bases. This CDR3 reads CASSPLVRGEGGYTF. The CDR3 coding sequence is TGTGCCAGCAGCCCACTTGTCCGAGGGGAGGGTGGCTACACCTTC.

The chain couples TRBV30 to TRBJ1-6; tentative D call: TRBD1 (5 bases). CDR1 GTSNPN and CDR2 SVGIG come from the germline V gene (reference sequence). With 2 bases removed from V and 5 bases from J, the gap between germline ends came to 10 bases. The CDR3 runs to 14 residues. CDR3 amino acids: CAWSSQENNSPLHF. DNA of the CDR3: TGTGCCTGGAGTTCACAGGAAAATAATTCACCCCTCCACTTT.

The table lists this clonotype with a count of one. The CDR3 region is CAWSVSSGAHNEQFF. The DNA for the CDR3 is TGTGCCTGGAGTGTTAGTAGCGGGGCGCACAATGAGCAGTTCTTC. The rearrangement joins TRBV30 to TRBJ2-1; 8 positions agree with TRBD2. The length of the CDR3 is 15 residues. Germline V gene data show CDR1 as GTSNPN and CDR2 as SVGIG (reference sequence). The J segment lost 5 bases and the V segment lost 0 bases, leaving 6 bases of the junction unmatched.

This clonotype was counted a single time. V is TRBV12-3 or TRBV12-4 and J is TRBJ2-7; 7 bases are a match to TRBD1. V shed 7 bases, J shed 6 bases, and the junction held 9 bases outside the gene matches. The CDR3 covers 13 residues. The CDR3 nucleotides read TGTGCCAGCAATCCAGGGGGTTCGGGCGAGCAGTACTTC. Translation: CASNPGGSGEQYF.

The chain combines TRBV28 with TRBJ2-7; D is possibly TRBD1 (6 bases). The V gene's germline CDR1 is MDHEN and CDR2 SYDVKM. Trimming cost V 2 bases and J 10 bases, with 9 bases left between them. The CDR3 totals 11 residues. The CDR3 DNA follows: TGTGCCAGCAGTTTAAAAGGGACACAGTACTTC. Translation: CASSLKGTQYF. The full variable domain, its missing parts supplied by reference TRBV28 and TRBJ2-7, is DVKVTQSSRYLVKRTGEKVFLECVQDMDHENMFWYRQDPGLGLRLIYFSYDVKMKEKGDIPEGYSVSREKKERFSLILESASTNQTSMYLCASSLKGTQYFGPGTRLTVT.

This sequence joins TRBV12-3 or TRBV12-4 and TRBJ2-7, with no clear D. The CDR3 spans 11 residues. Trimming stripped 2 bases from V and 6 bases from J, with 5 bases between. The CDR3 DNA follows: TGTGCCAGCAGTTTAAAAAGCGAGCAGTACTTC. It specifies CASSLKSEQYF.

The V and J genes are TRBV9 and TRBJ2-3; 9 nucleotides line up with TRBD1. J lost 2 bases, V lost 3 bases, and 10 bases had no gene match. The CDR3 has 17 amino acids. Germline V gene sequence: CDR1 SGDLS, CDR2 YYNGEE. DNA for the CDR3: TGTGCCAGCAGCGGTACCGCCGGGACAGGGCACACAGATACGCAGTATTTT. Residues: CASSGTAGTGHTDTQYF.

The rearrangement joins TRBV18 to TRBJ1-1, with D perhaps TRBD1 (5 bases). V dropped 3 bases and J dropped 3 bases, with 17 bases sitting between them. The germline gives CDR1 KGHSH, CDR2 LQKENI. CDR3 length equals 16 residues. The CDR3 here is CASSPIYPWGDTEAFF. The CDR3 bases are TGTGCCAGCTCACCGATCTATCCCTGGGGCGACACTGAAGCTTTCTTT.